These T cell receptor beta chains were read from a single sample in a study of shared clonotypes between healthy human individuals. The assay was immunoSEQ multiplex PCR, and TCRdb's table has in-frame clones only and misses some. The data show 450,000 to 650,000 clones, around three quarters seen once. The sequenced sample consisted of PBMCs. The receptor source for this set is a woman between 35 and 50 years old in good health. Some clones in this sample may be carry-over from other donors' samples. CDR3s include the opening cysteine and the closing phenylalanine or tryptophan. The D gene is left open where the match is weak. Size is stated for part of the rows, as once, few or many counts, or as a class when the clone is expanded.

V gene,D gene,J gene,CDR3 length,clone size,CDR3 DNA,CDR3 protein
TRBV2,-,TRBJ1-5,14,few,TGTGCCAGCAGTTTTACCGACAGCAATCAGCCCCAGCATTTT,CASSFTDSNQPQHF
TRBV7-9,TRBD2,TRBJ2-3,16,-,TGTGCCAGCAGCTTAGGACTAGCGGGTAGCACAGATACGCAGTATTTT,CASSLGLAGSTDTQYF
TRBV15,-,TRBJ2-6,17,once,TGTGCCACCAGCAGAGATCCCAGGGGCTCTGGGGCCAACGTCCTGACTTTC,CATSRDPRGSGANVLTF
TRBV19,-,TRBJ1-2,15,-,TGTGCCAGTAGTAGAGCCCCCCAGGGTAACTATGGCTACACCTTC,CASSRAPQGNYGYTF
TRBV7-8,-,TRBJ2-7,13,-,TGTGCCAGCAGCTTCACAGGGACAAACGAGCAGTACTTC,CASSFTGTNEQYF
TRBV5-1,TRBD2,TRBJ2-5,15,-,TGCGCCAGCAGTTTGGGACTAGCGGGAGGGGAGACCCAGTACTTC,CASSLGLAGGETQYF
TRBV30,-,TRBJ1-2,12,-,TGTGCCTGGAGTGTCCTGCCCTCGGGCTACACCTTC,CAWSVLPSGYTF
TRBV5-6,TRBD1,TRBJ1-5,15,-,TGTGCCAGCAGCCTTTGGACAGGAGGAAATCAGCCCCAGCATTTT,CASSLWTGGNQPQHF
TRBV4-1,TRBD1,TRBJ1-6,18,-,TGCGCCAGCAGCCCATTTGGGACAGGGTTGATAGAGAATTCACCCCTCCACTTT,CASSPFGTGLIENSPLHF
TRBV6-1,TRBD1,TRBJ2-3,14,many,TGTGCCAGCAGTGGACAGGGGGCGAGAGATACGCAGTATTTT,CASSGQGARDTQYF
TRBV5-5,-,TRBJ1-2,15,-,TGTGCCAGCAGCTTGACACAGCTACCTAACTATGGCTACACCTTC,CASSLTQLPNYGYTF
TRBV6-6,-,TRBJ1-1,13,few,TGTGCCAGCAGGAAGGGGTGGAACACTGAAGCTTTCTTT,CASRKGWNTEAFF
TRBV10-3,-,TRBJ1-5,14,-,TGTGCCATCTCACCGGAAGGGGAGTGGCAGCCCCAGCATTTT,CAISPEGEWQPQHF
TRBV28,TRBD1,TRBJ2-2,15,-,TGTGCCACAGGACAGGGAGGATCGAACACCGGGGAGCTGTTTTTT,CATGQGGSNTGELFF
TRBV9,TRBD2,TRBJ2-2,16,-,TGTGCCAGCAGCGTGGGACTAGCGGGAGGGATCGGGGAGCTGTTTTTT,CASSVGLAGGIGELFF
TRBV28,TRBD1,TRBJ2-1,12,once,TGTGCCAGCCGGGACAGCTACAATGAGCAGTTCTTC,CASRDSYNEQFF
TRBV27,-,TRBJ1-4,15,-,TGTGCCAGCAGTTCGGAAAGGGGGGTGGTTGAAAAACTGTTTTTT,CASSSERGVVEKLFF
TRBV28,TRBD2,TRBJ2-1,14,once,TGTGCCAGCAAAGTGGAGCGGGGATACAATGAGCAGTTCTTC,CASKVERGYNEQFF
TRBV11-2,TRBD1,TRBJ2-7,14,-,TGTGCCAGCAGCTTAGGGACAGGGCTCTACGAGCAGTACTTC,CASSLGTGLYEQYF
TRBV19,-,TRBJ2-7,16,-,TGTGCCAGTAGTTCGGGCCCCCCGGGTTTGTCCTACGAGCAGTACTTC,CASSSGPPGLSYEQYF
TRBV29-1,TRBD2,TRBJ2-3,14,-,TGCAGCGTTGAAACTAGCGGGAGATTTGATACGCAGTATTTT,CSVETSGRFDTQYF
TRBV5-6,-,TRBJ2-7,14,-,TGTGCCAGCAGCTTGATCCGGGTTGAGGGCGAGCAGTACTTC,CASSLIRVEGEQYF
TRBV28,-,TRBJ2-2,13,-,TGTGCCACCCCCCGGCCTGGGAGCGGGGAGCTGTTTTTT,CATPRPGSGELFF
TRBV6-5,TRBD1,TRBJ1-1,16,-,TGTGCCAGCAGTTACGGGACAGGGGCTTCGAACACTGAAGCTTTCTTT,CASSYGTGASNTEAFF
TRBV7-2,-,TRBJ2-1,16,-,TGTGCCAGCAGCTTAGATGGGTGGTACTCCTACAATGAGCAGTTCTTC,CASSLDGWYSYNEQFF
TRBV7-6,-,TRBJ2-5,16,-,TGTGCCAGCAGCTTAGGAAGTCAGGTCTCCCAAGAGACCCAGTACTTC,CASSLGSQVSQETQYF
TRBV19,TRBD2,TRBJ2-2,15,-,TGTGCCAGTAGTACCCGGACTAGCGGGGGCGGGGAGCTGTTTTTT,CASSTRTSGGGELFF
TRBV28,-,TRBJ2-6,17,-,TGTGCCAGCAGTTTATTGTTGGGTGTCGCTGGGGCCAACGTCCTGACTTTC,CASSLLLGVAGANVLTF
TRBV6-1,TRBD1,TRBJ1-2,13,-,TGTGCCGGCAGGACAGGGGTGCTCTATGGCTACACCTTC,CAGRTGVLYGYTF
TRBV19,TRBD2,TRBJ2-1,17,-,TGTGCCAGTACCGCGAGGGGGGTAGCGGGAGGGTACAATGAGCAGTTCTTC,CASTARGVAGGYNEQFF
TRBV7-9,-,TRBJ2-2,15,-,TGTGCCAGCAGCTTTTTCCGGGAGTCCACCGGGGAGCTGTTTTTT,CASSFFRESTGELFF
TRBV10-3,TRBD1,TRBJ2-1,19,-,TGTGCCATCAGTGCACACCGGGACAGAACATTTAGCTCCTACAATGAGCAGTTCTTC,CAISAHRDRTFSSYNEQFF
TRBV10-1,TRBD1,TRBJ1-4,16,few,TGCGCCAGCAGTCGGGACAGGGGGCATATTAATGAAAAACTGTTTTTT,CASSRDRGHINEKLFF
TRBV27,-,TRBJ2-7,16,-,TGTGCCAGCAGTTTATCGGCGACGGGACTGTCCTACGAGCAGTACTTC,CASSLSATGLSYEQYF
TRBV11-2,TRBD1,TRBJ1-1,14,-,TGTGCCAGCAGCCTCCCTTACAGGGGCGCTGAAGCTTTCTTT,CASSLPYRGAEAFF
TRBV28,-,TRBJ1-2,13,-,TGTGCCAGCAGTTTAGACGGCTCCTATGGCTACACCTTC,CASSLDGSYGYTF
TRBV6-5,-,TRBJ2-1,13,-,TGTGCCAGCAGTTCGAAGGAGTACAATGAGCAGTTCTTC,CASSSKEYNEQFF
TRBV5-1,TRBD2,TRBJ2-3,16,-,TGCGCCAGCAGCGGCCAGGGACTAGCTTCTGCAGATACGCAGTATTTT,CASSGQGLASADTQYF
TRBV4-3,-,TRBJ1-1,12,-,TGCGCCAGCAGCCACGCTGGGACCCCCCTTGGATTT,CASSHAGTPLGF